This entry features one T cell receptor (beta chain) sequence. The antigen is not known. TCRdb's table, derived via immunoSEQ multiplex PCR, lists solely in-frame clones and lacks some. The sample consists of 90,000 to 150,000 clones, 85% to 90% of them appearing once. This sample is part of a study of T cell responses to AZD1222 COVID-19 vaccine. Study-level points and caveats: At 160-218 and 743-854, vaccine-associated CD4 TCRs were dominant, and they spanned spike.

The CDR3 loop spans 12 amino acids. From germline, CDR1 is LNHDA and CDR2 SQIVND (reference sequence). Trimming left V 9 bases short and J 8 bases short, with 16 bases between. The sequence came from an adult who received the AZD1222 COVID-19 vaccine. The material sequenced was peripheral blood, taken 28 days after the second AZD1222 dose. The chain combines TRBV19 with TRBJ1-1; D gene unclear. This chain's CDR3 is CASQVSPTEAFF. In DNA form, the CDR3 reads TGTGCCAGCCAGGTTTCTCCAACCGAAGCTTTCTTT.